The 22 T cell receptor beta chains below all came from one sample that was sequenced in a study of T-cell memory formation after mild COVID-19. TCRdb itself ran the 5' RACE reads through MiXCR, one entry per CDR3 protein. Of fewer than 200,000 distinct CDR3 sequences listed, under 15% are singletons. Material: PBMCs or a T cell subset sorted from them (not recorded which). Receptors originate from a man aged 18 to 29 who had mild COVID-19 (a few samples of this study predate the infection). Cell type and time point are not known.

CDR3 loop: CASSFRGLRDTQYF. In nucleotides, the CDR3 is TGTGCCAGCAGTTTTCGCGGGTTGCGAGATACGCAGTATTTT. The chain has TRBV12-3 or TRBV12-4 and TRBJ2-3, with D maybe TRBD2 (5 bases). V lost 3 bases to trimming and J lost 5 bases, with 12 bases between them. The CDR3 extends over 14 amino acids.

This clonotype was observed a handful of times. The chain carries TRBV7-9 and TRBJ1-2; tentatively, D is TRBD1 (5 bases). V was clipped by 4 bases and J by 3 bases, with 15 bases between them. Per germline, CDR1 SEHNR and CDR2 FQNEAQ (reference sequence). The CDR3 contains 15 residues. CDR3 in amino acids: CASSYLQSGDYGYTF. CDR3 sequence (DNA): TGTGCCAGCAGCTACCTTCAGTCGGGGGACTATGGCTACACCTTC.

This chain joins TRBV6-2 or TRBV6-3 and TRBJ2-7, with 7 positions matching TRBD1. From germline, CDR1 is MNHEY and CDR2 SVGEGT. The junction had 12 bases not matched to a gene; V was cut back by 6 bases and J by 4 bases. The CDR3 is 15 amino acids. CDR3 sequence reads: CASRHGTDDYYEQYF. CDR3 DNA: TGTGCCAGCAGGCACGGGACAGACGACTATTACGAGCAGTACTTC.

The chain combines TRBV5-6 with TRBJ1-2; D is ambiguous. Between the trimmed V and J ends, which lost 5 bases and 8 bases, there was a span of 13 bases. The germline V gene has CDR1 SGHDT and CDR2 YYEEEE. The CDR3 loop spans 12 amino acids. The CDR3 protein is CASRSFREGYTF. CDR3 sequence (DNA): TGTGCCAGCAGATCGTTCCGGGAAGGCTACACCTTC.

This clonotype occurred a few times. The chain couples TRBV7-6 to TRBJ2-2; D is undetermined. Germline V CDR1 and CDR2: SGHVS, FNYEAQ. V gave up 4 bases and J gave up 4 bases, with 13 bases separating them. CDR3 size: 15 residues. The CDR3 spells CASSSHSFTTGELFF. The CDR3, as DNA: TGTGCCAGCAGCTCGCACTCATTTACCACCGGGGAGCTGTTTTTT.

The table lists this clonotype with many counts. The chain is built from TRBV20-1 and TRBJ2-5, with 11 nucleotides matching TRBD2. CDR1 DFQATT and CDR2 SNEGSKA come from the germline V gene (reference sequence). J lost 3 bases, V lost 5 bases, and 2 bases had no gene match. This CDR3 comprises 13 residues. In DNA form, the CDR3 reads TGCAGTGCTCTTAGCGGGGGGGAAGAGACCCAGTACTTC. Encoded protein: CSALSGGEETQYF.

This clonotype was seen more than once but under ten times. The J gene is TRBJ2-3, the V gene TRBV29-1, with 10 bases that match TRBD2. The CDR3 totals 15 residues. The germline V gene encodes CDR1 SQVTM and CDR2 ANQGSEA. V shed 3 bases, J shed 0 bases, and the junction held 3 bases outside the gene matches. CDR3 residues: CSVDLAGVSTDTQYF. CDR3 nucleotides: TGCAGCGTTGATCTAGCGGGGGTGAGCACAGATACGCAGTATTTT.

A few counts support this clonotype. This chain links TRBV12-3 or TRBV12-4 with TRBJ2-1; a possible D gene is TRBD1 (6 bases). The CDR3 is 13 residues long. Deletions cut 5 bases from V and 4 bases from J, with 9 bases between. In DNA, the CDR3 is TGTGCCAGCAGTCCGGACAGATACAATGAGCAGTTCTTC. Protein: CASSPDRYNEQFF.

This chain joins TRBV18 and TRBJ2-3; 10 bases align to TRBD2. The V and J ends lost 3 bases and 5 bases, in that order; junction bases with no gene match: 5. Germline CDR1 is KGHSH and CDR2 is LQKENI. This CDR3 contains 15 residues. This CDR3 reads CASSPSSGGGDTQYF. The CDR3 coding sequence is TGTGCCAGCTCACCTTCTAGCGGGGGAGGAGATACGCAGTATTTT. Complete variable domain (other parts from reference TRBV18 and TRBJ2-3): NAGVMQNPRHLVRRRGQEARLRCSPMKGHSHVYWYRQLPEEGLKFMVYLQKENIIDESGMPKERFSAEFPKEGPSILRIQQVVRGDSAAYFCASSPSSGGGDTQYFGPGTRLTVL.

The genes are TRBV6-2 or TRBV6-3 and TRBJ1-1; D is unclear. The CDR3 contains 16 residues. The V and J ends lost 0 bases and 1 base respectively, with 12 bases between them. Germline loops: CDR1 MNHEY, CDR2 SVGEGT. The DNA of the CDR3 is TGTGCCAGCAGTTACTCCGATTCAGTCGGGAACACTGAAGCTTTCTTT. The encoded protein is CASSYSDSVGNTEAFF.

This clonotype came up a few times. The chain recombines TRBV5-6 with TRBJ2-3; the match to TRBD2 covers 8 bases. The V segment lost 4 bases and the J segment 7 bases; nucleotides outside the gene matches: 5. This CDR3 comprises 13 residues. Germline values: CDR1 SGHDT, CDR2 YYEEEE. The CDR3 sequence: CASSPGGRNTQYF. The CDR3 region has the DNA TGTGCCAGCAGCCCGGGGGGGCGAAATACGCAGTATTTT. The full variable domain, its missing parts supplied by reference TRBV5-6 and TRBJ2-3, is DAGVTQSPTHLIKTRGQQVTLRCSPKSGHDTVSWYQQALGQGPQFIFQYYEEEERQRGNFPDRFSGHQFPNYSSELNVNALLLGDSALYLCASSPGGRNTQYFGPGTRLTVL.

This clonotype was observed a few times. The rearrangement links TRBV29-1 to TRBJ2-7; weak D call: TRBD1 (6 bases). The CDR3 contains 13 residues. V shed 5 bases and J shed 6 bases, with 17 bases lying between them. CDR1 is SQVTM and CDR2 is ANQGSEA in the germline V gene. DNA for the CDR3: TGCAGCGTTTCGGAAGCAGGGGATGGCGAGCAGTACTTC. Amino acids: CSVSEAGDGEQYF.

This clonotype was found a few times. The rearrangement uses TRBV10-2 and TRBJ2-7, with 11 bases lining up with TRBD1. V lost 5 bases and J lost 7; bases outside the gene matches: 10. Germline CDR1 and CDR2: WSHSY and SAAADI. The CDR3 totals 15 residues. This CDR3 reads CASSMDRGLKREQYV. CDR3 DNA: TGCGCCAGCAGTATGGACAGGGGGCTGAAGCGGGAGCAGTACGTC.

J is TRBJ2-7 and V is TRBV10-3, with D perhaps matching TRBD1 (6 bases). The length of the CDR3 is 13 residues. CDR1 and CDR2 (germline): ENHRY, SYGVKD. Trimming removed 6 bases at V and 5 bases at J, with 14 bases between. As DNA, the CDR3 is TGTGCCATCAGCCACAGGGTAGGCGACGAGCAGTACGTC. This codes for CAISHRVGDEQYV.

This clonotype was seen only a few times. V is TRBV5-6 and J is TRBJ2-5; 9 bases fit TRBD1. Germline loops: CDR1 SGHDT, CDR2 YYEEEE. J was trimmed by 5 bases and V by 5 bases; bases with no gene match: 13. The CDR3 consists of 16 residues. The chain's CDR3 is CASRRRLQGAGETQYF. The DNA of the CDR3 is TGTGCCAGCAGGCGGCGACTACAGGGGGCGGGTGAGACCCAGTACTTC.

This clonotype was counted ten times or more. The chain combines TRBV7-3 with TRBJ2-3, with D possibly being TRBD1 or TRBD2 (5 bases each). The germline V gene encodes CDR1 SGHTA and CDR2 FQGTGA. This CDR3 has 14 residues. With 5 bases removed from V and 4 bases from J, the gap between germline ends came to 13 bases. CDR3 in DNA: TGTGCCAGCAGCCACGGGACGAGAGCAGATACGCAGTATTTT. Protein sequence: CASSHGTRADTQYF.

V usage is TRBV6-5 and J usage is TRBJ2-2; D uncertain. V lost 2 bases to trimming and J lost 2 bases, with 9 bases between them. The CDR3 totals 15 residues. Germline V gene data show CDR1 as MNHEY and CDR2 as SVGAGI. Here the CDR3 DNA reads TGTGCCAGCAGTTACAAAGACCCCAACACCGGGGAGCTGTTTTTT. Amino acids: CASSYKDPNTGELFF.

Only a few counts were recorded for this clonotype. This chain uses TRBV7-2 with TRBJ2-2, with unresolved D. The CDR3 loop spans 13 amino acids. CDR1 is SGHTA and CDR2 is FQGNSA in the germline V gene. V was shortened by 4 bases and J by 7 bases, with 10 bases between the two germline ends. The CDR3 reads CASSSGRIGELFF. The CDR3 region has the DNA TGTGCCAGCAGCTCAGGACGCATCGGGGAGCTGTTTTTT.

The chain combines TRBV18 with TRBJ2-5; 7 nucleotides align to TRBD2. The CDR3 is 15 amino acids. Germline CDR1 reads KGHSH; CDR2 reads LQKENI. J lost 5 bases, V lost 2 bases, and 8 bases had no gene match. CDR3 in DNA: TGTGCCAGCTCACCAAGGACTAGACTGTGGGAGACCCAGTACTTC. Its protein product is CASSPRTRLWETQYF.

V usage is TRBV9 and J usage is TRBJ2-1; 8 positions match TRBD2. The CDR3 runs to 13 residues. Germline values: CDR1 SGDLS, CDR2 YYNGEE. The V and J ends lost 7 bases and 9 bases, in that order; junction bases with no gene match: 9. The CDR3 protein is CASGRSGGFEQFF. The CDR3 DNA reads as TGTGCCAGCGGCCGCTCGGGAGGGTTTGAGCAGTTCTTC.

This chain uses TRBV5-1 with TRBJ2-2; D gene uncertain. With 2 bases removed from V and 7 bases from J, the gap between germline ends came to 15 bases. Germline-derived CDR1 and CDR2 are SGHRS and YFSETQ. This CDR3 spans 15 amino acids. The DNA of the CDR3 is TGCGCCAGCAGCTTCGGCGCGCCGGGCAGCGGGGAGCTGTTTTTT. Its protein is CASSFGAPGSGELFF.

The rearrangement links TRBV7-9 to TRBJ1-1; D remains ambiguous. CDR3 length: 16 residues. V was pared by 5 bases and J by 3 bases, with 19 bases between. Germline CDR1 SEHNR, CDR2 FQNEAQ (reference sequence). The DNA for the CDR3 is TGTGCCAGCAGCCCATCCGGGCCCCCTGGGGACACTGAAGCTTTCTTT. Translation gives CASSPSGPPGDTEAFF.